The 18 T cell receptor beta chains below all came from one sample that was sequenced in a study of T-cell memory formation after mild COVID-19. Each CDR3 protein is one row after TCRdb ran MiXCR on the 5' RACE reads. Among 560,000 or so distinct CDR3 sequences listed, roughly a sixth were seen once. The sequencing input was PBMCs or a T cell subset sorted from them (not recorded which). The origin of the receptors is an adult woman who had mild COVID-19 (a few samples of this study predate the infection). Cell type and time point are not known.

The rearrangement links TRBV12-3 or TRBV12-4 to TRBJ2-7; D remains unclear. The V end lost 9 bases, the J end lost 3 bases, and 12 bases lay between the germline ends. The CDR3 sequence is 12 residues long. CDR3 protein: CASVGLDYEQYF. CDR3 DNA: TGTGCCAGTGTAGGGCTAGACTACGAGCAGTACTTC.

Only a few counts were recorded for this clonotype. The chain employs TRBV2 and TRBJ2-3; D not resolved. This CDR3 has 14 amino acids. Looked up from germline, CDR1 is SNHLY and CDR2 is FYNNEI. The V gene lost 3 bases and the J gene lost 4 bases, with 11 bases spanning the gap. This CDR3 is CASSDSSPADTQYF. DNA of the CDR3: TGTGCCAGCAGTGACTCCTCGCCCGCAGATACGCAGTATTTT. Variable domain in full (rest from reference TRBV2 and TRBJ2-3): EPEVTQTPSHQVTQMGQEVILRCVPISNHLYFYWYRQILGQKVEFLVSFYNNEISEKSEIFDDQFSVERPDGSNFTLKIRSTKLEDSAMYFCASSDSSPADTQYFGPGTRLTVL.

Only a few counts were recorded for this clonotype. This chain's CDR3 is CASSFAAGGSSPLHF. The CDR3 coding sequence is TGCGCCAGCAGCTTCGCCGCAGGGGGTAGCTCACCCCTCCACTTT. The chain couples TRBV5-1 to TRBJ1-6; 7 bases map to TRBD1. CDR1 and CDR2 from the germline V gene are SGHRS and YFSETQ. This CDR3 region has 15 residues. Trimming took 2 bases from V and 10 from J; bases not matched to a gene: 9. The full variable domain, with the rest looked up from reference TRBV5-1 and TRBJ1-6, is KAGVTQTPRYLIKTRGQQVTLSCSPISGHRSVSWYQQTPGQGLQFLFEYFSETQRNKGNFPGRFSGRQFSNSRSEMNVSTLELGDSALYLCASSFAAGGSSPLHFGNGTRLTVT.

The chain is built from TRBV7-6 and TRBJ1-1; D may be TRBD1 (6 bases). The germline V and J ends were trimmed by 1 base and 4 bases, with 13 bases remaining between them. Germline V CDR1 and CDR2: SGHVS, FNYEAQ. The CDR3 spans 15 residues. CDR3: CASSLEPQGSTEAFF. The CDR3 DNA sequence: TGTGCCAGCAGCTTAGAGCCACAGGGCTCCACTGAAGCTTTCTTT.

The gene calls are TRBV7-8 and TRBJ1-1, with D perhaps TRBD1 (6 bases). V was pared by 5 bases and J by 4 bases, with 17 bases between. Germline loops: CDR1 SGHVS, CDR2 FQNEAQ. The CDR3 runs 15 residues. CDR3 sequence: CASSQSGAGVTEAFF. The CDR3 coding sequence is TGTGCCAGCAGCCAATCGGGGGCGGGGGTCACTGAAGCTTTCTTT.

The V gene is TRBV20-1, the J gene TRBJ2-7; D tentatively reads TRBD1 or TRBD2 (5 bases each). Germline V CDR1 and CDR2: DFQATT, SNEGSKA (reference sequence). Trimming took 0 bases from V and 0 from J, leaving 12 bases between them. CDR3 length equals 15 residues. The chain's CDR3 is CSARDSGTVSYEQYF. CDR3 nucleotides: TGCAGTGCTAGAGATAGTGGGACGGTCTCCTACGAGCAGTACTTC.

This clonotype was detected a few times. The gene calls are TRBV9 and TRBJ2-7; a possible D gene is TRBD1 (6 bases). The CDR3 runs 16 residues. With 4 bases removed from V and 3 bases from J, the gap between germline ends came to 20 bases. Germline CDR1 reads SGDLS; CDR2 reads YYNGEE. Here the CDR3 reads CASSSTEGQGYYEQYF. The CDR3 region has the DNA TGTGCCAGCAGCTCCACCGAGGGGCAGGGGTACTACGAGCAGTACTTC.

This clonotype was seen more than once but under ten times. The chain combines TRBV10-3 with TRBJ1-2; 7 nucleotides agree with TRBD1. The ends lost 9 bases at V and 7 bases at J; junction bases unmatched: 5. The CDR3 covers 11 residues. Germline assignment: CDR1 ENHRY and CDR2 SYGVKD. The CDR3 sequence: CAIRQGSGYTF. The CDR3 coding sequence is TGTGCCATTCGACAGGGCAGTGGCTACACCTTC.

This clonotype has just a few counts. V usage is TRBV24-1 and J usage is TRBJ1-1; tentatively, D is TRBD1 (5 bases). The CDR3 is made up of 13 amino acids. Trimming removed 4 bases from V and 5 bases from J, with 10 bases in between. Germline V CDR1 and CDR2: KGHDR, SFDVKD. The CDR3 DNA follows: TGTGCCACCAGTGACCGTGACAGAACTGAAGCTTTCTTT. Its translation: CATSDRDRTEAFF.

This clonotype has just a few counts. CDR3 sequence (DNA): TGTGCCAGCAGCTTAGCGCAGACTAGCGGGAGAAGTGGAGATACGCAGTATTTT. Amino acids: CASSLAQTSGRSGDTQYF. The chain employs TRBV7-9 and TRBJ2-3, with 12 bases that match TRBD2. The CDR3 contains 18 residues. V shed 0 bases, J shed 5 bases, and the junction held 9 bases outside the gene matches. CDR1 is SEHNR and CDR2 is FQNEAQ in the germline V gene (reference sequence).

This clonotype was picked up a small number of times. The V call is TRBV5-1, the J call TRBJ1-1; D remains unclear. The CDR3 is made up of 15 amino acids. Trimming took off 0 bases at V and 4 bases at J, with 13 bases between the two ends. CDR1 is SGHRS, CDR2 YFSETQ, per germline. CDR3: CASSLVGDGLTEAFF. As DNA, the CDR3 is TGCGCCAGCAGCTTGGTTGGGGATGGCCTCACTGAAGCTTTCTTT.

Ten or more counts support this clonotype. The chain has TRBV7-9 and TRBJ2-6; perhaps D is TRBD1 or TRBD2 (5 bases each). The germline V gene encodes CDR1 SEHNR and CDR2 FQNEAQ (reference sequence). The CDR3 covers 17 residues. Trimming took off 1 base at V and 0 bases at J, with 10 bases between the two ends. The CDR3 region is CASSLVGASSGANVLTF. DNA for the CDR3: TGTGCCAGCAGCTTAGTCGGGGCTAGCTCTGGGGCCAACGTCCTGACTTTC.

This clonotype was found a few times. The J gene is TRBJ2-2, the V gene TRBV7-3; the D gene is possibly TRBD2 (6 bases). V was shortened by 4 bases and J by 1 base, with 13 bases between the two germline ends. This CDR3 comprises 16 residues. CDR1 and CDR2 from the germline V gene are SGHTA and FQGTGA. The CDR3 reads CASSSLRRENTGELFF. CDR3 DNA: TGTGCCAGCAGCTCCCTCAGGCGGGAGAACACCGGGGAGCTGTTTTTT.

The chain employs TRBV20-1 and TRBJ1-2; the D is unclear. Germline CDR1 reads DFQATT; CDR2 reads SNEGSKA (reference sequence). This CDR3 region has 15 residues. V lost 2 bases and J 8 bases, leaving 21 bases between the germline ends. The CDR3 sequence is CSARPLVREGWGYTF. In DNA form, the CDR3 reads TGCAGTGCTAGACCTCTGGTTAGGGAGGGATGGGGCTACACCTTC.

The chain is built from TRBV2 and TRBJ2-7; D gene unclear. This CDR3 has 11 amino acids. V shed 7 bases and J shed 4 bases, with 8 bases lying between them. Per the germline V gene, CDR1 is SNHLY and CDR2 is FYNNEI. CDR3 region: CASNTGYEQYF. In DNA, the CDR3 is TGTGCCAGCAATACGGGTTACGAGCAGTACTTC.

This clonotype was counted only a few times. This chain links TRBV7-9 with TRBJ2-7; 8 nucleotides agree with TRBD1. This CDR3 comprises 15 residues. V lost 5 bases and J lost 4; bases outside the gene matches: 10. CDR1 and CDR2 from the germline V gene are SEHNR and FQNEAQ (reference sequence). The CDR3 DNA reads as TGTGCCAGCAGCACCATACAGGGGGTCAGGTACGAGCAGTACTTC. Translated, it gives CASSTIQGVRYEQYF.

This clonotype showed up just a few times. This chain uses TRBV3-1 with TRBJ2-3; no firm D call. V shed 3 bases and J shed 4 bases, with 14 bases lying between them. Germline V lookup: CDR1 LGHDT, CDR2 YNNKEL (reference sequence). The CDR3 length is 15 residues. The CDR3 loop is CASSQGNFDSDTQYF. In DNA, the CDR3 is TGTGCCAGCAGCCAGGGGAATTTTGATTCAGATACGCAGTATTTT.

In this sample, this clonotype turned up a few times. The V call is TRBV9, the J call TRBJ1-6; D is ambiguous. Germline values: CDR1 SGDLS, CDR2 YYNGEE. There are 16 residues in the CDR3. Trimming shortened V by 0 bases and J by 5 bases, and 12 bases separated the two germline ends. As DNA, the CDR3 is TGTGCCAGCAGCGTAGGTCCAAACAGAAATAATTCACCCCTCCACTTT. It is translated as CASSVGPNRNNSPLHF.